The 32 T cell receptor beta chains given below trace back to one sample, sequenced in a study of PD-1 blockade in classical Hodgkin lymphoma. TCRdb's copy holds only in-frame clones and misses some; the assay was immunoSEQ multiplex PCR. Of around 40,000 clones listed, approximately 78% are singletons. Following autologous stem cell transplantation, relapse occurred in every patient, and exposure to brentuximab vedotin varied. The material sequenced was peripheral blood mononuclear cells (PBMCs), taken at baseline. The source is a human donor with classical Hodgkin lymphoma.

This sequence joins TRBV7-8 and TRBJ2-5; D is possibly TRBD1 (6 bases). The DNA matches TRBJ2-7 better at its end, which makes the J call doubtful. The CDR3 sequence is 14 residues long. In germline, CDR1 is SGHVS, CDR2 FQNEAQ. The CDR3, as DNA: TGTGCCAGCGGCCTCCGGGACACCTCCTACGAGCAGTACTTC. This codes for CASGLRDTSYEQYF.

This chain links TRBV7-2 with TRBJ1-5; no reliable D call. This CDR3 spans 13 amino acids. CDR1 and CDR2 (germline): SGHTA, FQGNSA. Trimming shortened V by 4 bases and J by 4 bases, and 8 bases separated the two germline ends. The CDR3 region is CASSSLGNQPQHF. DNA for the CDR3: TGTGCCAGCAGCTCTCTAGGTAATCAGCCCCAGCATTTT.

A single count supports this clone. The genes are TRBV7-2 and TRBJ1-5, with a tentative D call TRBD1 (6 bases). Germline assignment: CDR1 SGHTA and CDR2 FQGNSA. The CDR3 is 14 residues long. V lost 6 bases, J lost 6 bases, and 15 bases lay in between. CDR3 DNA: TGTGCCAGCAGGCGAAATCGGGACACTCAGCCCCAGCATTTT. The encoded protein is CASRRNRDTQPQHF.

This sequence joins TRBV11-2 and TRBJ2-7, with a possible D match to TRBD2 (6 bases). The germline CDR1 and CDR2 sequences are SGHAT and FQNNGV. The CDR3 runs to 15 residues. The V gene lost 0 bases and the J gene lost 3 bases, with 12 bases spanning the gap. In nucleotides, the CDR3 is TGTGCCAGCAGCTTAGAATTTGGAGGGAGCTACGAGCAGTACTTC. It specifies CASSLEFGGSYEQYF.

The rearrangement uses TRBV2 and TRBJ1-1; maybe TRBD1 (5 bases). The CDR3 runs 14 residues. Trimming left V 3 bases short and J 5 bases short, with 13 bases between. Germline CDR1 and CDR2: SNHLY and FYNNEI. The CDR3 sequence is CASSDAVRGTEAFF. The CDR3 DNA sequence: TGTGCCAGCAGTGATGCTGTTCGGGGGACTGAAGCTTTCTTT.

The V and J genes are TRBV2 and TRBJ1-1, with D maybe TRBD1 (5 bases). CDR1 and CDR2 (germline): SNHLY, FYNNEI. This CDR3 has 13 residues. V was shortened by 6 bases and J by 0 bases, with 8 bases between the two germline ends. This CDR3 reads CASRGEVNTEAFF. CDR3 nucleotide sequence: TGTGCCAGCAGAGGGGAAGTGAACACTGAAGCTTTCTTT.

This rearrangement joins TRBV9 to TRBJ2-5; 8 bases align to TRBD1. The J segment lost 1 base and the V segment lost 4 bases, leaving 6 bases of the junction unmatched. The CDR3 contains 15 residues. Germline V gene data show CDR1 as SGDLS and CDR2 as YYNGEE. The CDR3, as DNA: TGTGCCAGCAGCCCCCGACAGGGGCCCCAAGAGACCCAGTACTTC. This sequence encodes CASSPRQGPQETQYF. The entire variable domain, with the rest obtained from reference TRBV9 and TRBJ2-5, is as follows: DSGVTQTPKHLITATGQRVTLRCSPRSGDLSVYWYQQSLDQGLQFLIQYYNGEERAKGNILERFSAQQFPDLHSELNLSSLELGDSALYFCASSPRQGPQETQYFGPGTRLLVL.

V and J are TRBV7-2 and TRBJ2-4; TRBD1 matches 7 bases. The CDR3 consists of 14 residues. Germline trimming cut 5 bases from V and 3 bases from J; bases unmatched to any gene: 4. Germline CDR1 is SGHTA and CDR2 is FQGNSA. CDR3 nucleotides: TGTGCCAGCAGCCCCTGGACAGGCAAAAACATTCAGTACTTC. Translation gives CASSPWTGKNIQYF. Full variable domain (rest looked up from reference TRBV7-2 and TRBJ2-4): GAGVSQSPSNKVTEKGKDVELRCDPISGHTALYWYRQSLGQGLEFLIYFQGNSAPDKSGLPSDRFSAERTGGSVSTLTIQRTQQEDSAVYLCASSPWTGKNIQYFGAGTRLSVL.

This clone has only a few counts. The V and J genes are TRBV5-1 and TRBJ2-6, with D uncertain. The length of the CDR3 is 14 residues. V lost 0 bases and J lost 4, with 5 bases in between. Germline V gene lookup returns CDR1 SGHRS and CDR2 YFSETQ. This CDR3 is CASSLGWGANVLTF. CDR3 DNA: TGCGCCAGCAGCTTGGGGTGGGGGGCCAACGTCCTGACTTTC.

This clone was observed a few times. The chain recombines TRBV6-1 with TRBJ1-2; unclear D gene. Germline loops: CDR1 MNHNS, CDR2 SASEGT. With 4 bases removed from V and 4 bases from J, the gap between germline ends came to 13 bases. This CDR3 comprises 14 residues. The CDR3: CASSVPTLTYGYTF. The CDR3, as DNA: TGTGCCAGCAGTGTCCCGACCCTCACCTATGGCTACACCTTC.

This chain connects TRBV2 to TRBJ2-1; possible D gene TRBD2, 7 bases. Trimming removed 6 bases at V and 16 bases at J, with 22 bases between. CDR3 length: 13 residues. Germline lookup yields CDR1 SNHLY and CDR2 FYNNEI. CDR3 nucleotide sequence: TGTGCCAGCAGCGCCGGGGGGCTAGACCCTCACTTCTTC. It yields the protein CASSAGGLDPHFF.

In the case of this clone: The sample contains more than one DNA sequence encoding this CDR3. The rearrangement links TRBV4-3 to TRBJ2-1; 8 bases agree with TRBD1. The CDR3 is 15 amino acids. The V gene's germline CDR1 is LGHNA and CDR2 YSLEER. V lost 3 bases, J lost 5 bases, and 6 bases stayed unmatched. DNA for the CDR3: TGCGCCAGCAGCCAGGTTCGGGACAGGCACAATGAGCAGTTCTTC. Translating gives CASSQVRDRHNEQFF.

There are a few counts of this clone. This chain uses TRBV2 with TRBJ2-3; D ambiguous. Germline V lookup: CDR1 SNHLY, CDR2 FYNNEI. Trimming took off 4 bases at V and 0 bases at J, with 11 bases between the two ends. CDR3 length: 15 amino acids. CDR3 sequence: CASSVGGSSTDTQYF. Written as DNA, the CDR3 is TGTGCCAGCAGTGTAGGCGGATCTAGCACAGATACGCAGTATTTT.

V usage is TRBV10-1 and J usage is TRBJ2-1; 11 nucleotides align to TRBD2. Germline V gene sequence: CDR1 WNHNN, CDR2 SYGVQD (reference sequence). V lost 2 bases to trimming and J lost 8 bases; unmatched junction nucleotides: 14. The CDR3 is 18 residues long. The CDR3 DNA follows: TGCGCCAGCAGTGAGGCTAGCGGGGGGTCCATTGTTTTAGATGAGCAGTTCTTC. This sequence encodes CASSEASGGSIVLDEQFF.

The rearrangement links TRBV7-2 to TRBJ2-6; TRBD2 matches 14 bases. V was clipped by 2 bases and J by 2 bases; unmatched bases: 2. Germline values: CDR1 SGHTA, CDR2 FQGNSA. The CDR3 covers 18 residues. CDR3 nucleotide sequence: TGTGCCAGCAGCTTAAGACTAGCGGGGGGGACTGGGGCCAACGTCCTGACTTTC. This encodes CASSLRLAGGTGANVLTF.

This chain uses TRBV19 with TRBJ1-6; possibly TRBD1 for D (6 bases). V was clipped by 7 bases and J by 10 bases, with 23 bases between them. The CDR3 is 16 residues long. CDR1 LNHDA and CDR2 SQIVND come from the germline V gene (reference sequence). For the CDR3, the DNA is TGTGCCAGTACCACACTAGAGGGGGATAGGAGATCACCCCTCCACTTT. As protein: CASTTLEGDRRSPLHF. The entire variable domain, with the rest obtained from reference TRBV19 and TRBJ1-6, is as follows: DGGITQSPKYLFRKEGQNVTLSCEQNLNHDAMYWYRQDPGQGLRLIYYSQIVNDFQKGDIAEGYSVSREKKESFPLTVTSAQKNPTAFYLCASTTLEGDRRSPLHFGNGTRLTVT.

The V gene is TRBV29-1, the J gene TRBJ2-1; 7 bases fit TRBD1. The germline V gene encodes CDR1 SQVTM and CDR2 ANQGSEA. V lost 4 bases and J lost 7; bases outside the gene matches: 10. This CDR3 region has 14 residues. CDR3 loop: CSVAGTANPNEQFF. CDR3 bases: TGCAGCGTTGCCGGGACAGCCAACCCGAATGAGCAGTTCTTC.

The chain joins TRBV15 to TRBJ1-2; possibly TRBD1 for D (5 bases). The CDR3 runs 14 residues. V lost 0 bases, J lost 3 bases, and 8 bases lay in between. Per germline, CDR1 LNHNV and CDR2 YYDKDF (reference sequence). CDR3 sequence: CATSRDKGDYGYTF. The CDR3 DNA sequence: TGTGCCACCAGCAGAGATAAAGGGGACTATGGCTACACCTTC.

This clone appeared a few times. The chain joins TRBV5-1 to TRBJ1-3, with D possibly TRBD1 on 5 matching bases. The CDR3 contains 14 residues. Germline V lookup: CDR1 SGHRS, CDR2 YFSETQ. Deletions cut 0 bases from V and 4 bases from J, with 8 bases between. CDR3 nucleotide sequence: TGCGCCAGCAGCTTGGGGGGGACCGGAAACACCATATATTTT. This encodes CASSLGGTGNTIYF.

The rearrangement links TRBV7-2 to TRBJ2-1; 10 bases match TRBD2. This CDR3 comprises 17 residues. Germline loops: CDR1 SGHTA, CDR2 FQGNSA. V lost 1 base, J lost 7 bases, and 10 bases stayed unmatched. The CDR3 is CASSLVGSGGGLNEQFF. The CDR3 DNA follows: TGTGCCAGCAGCTTAGTAGGGAGCGGGGGGGGGCTTAATGAGCAGTTCTTC. The full variable domain, rest sourced from reference TRBV7-2 and TRBJ2-1, is GAGVSQSPSNKVTEKGKDVELRCDPISGHTALYWYRQSLGQGLEFLIYFQGNSAPDKSGLPSDRFSAERTGGSVSTLTIQRTQQEDSAVYLCASSLVGSGGGLNEQFFGPGTRLTVL.

The chain uses TRBV9 and TRBJ2-3; weak D call: TRBD1 (6 bases). This CDR3 has 14 amino acids. Trimming cost V 1 base and J 4 bases, with 10 bases left between them. Per germline, CDR1 SGDLS and CDR2 YYNGEE. The CDR3 DNA sequence: TGTGCCAGCAGCGTATGGGGGCTGGCAGATACGCAGTATTTT. Amino acids: CASSVWGLADTQYF.

This clone was counted only a few times. The J gene is TRBJ1-1, the V gene TRBV27; D is undetermined. V lost 7 bases and J lost 1, with 16 bases in between. From germline, CDR1 is MNHEY and CDR2 SMNVEV (reference sequence). The CDR3 spans 15 residues. The CDR3: CASTTVMGGNTEAFF. The CDR3 nucleotides are TGTGCCAGCACCACGGTCATGGGAGGGAACACTGAAGCTTTCTTT.

The chain uses TRBV15 and TRBJ2-5; possible D gene TRBD2, 5 bases. Per germline, CDR1 LNHNV and CDR2 YYDKDF (reference sequence). This CDR3 spans 13 amino acids. V was cut by 5 bases and J by 1 base, with 8 bases left in between. This chain's CDR3 is CATSWSGQETQYF. CDR3 sequence (DNA): TGTGCCACCAGCTGGAGCGGCCAAGAGACCCAGTACTTC.

Remarks on this clone: The junction shows a germline mismatch at one end, possibly a read error. This chain links TRBV10-2 with TRBJ1-1; D gene uncertain. CDR1 is WSHSY and CDR2 is SAAADI in the germline V gene. This CDR3 comprises 15 residues. DNA of the CDR3: TGCGCCAGCAGTGAGTCGGGAGGTAGAGTGTCTGAAGGTTTCTTT. Protein: CASSESGGRVSEGFF.

This clone has only a few counts. The chain employs TRBV2 and TRBJ2-1, with 10 bases lining up with TRBD2. With 8 bases clipped from V and 8 bases from J, the junction kept 15 bases outside the gene matches. This CDR3 spans 16 amino acids. Germline V gene sequence: CDR1 SNHLY, CDR2 FYNNEI. The CDR3 spells CASRLSAGGSVDEQFF. CDR3 sequence (DNA): TGTGCCAGCCGGCTTTCAGCGGGGGGGAGTGTGGATGAGCAGTTCTTC.

V and J are TRBV19 and TRBJ2-5; D could derive from TRBD1 or TRBD2 (5 bases each). CDR3 length: 12 residues. V shed 1 base and J shed 5 bases, with 5 bases lying between them. CDR1 and CDR2 from the germline V gene are LNHDA and SQIVND (reference sequence). DNA of the CDR3: TGTGCCAGTAGTATAGGGGGGGAGACCCAGTACTTC. Amino acid sequence: CASSIGGETQYF.

The genes are TRBV6-1 and TRBJ2-1; TRBD2 aligns across 7 bases. J lost 4 bases, V lost 2 bases, and 5 bases had no gene match. Germline V gene data show CDR1 as MNHNS and CDR2 as SASEGT. The CDR3 is 15 residues long. This CDR3 reads CASSETGGGYNEQFF. Written as DNA, the CDR3 is TGTGCCAGCAGTGAAACCGGCGGGGGTTACAATGAGCAGTTCTTC.

Only a few counts were recorded for this clone. This chain links TRBV4-3 with TRBJ2-1; D may match TRBD1 or TRBD2 (5 bases each). V lost 1 base, J lost 0 bases, and 10 bases lay in between. Germline loops: CDR1 LGHNA, CDR2 YSLEER. This CDR3 has 16 residues. The CDR3 is CASSQGWGSSYNEQFF. CDR3 sequence (DNA): TGCGCCAGCAGCCAAGGCTGGGGGAGCTCCTACAATGAGCAGTTCTTC.

Of note for this clone: This sample also contains other DNA sequences that code for the same CDR3. The V gene is TRBV4-3, the J gene TRBJ1-3; unclear D gene. Per the germline V gene, CDR1 is LGHNA and CDR2 is YSLEER. The CDR3 is made up of 15 amino acids. The V gene lost 0 bases and the J gene lost 0 bases, with 6 bases spanning the gap. CDR3 residues: CASSQDRTSGNTIYF. The CDR3 DNA reads TGCGCCAGCAGCCAAGACAGAACCTCTGGAAACACCATATATTTT.

This clone was seen a few times. V usage is TRBV7-6 and J usage is TRBJ2-2; D possibly corresponds to TRBD2 (5 bases). CDR3 length equals 13 residues. Germline-derived CDR1 and CDR2 are SGHVS and FNYEAQ. Deletions cut 1 base from V and 7 bases from J, with 7 bases between. CDR3 sequence reads: CASSLGGRGELFF. In nucleotides, the CDR3 is TGTGCCAGCAGCTTAGGAGGGCGCGGGGAGCTGTTTTTT.

The V gene is TRBV6-1, the J gene TRBJ1-6; D call uncertain. V shed 6 bases and J shed 7 bases, with 10 bases lying between them. This CDR3 comprises 13 residues. Germline loops: CDR1 MNHNS, CDR2 SASEGT. CDR3 protein: CASRAQENSPLHF. The CDR3 coding sequence is TGTGCCAGCAGGGCTCAGGAGAATTCACCCCTCCACTTT.

The chain is built from TRBV9 and TRBJ2-1; either TRBD1 or TRBD2 may fit D (5 bases each). This CDR3 spans 16 amino acids. Germline lookup yields CDR1 SGDLS and CDR2 YYNGEE. Trimming removed 0 bases from V and 3 bases from J, with 13 bases in between. CDR3 DNA sequence: TGTGCCAGCAGCGTAGTCGAGGGGACCTTCTACAATGAGCAGTTCTTC. Amino acid sequence: CASSVVEGTFYNEQFF.